The rows below give T cell receptor beta chains drawn from one sample of a study of shared clonotypes between healthy human individuals. Assay used: immunoSEQ multiplex PCR; TCRdb lists only in-frame clones, some missing. The table records roughly 2,000,000 clones, about 94% of them present only once. Sequenced input: naive CD8+ T cells from PBMCs. These receptors all stem from a man between 18 and 35 years old in good health. Some clones in this sample may be carry-over from other donors' samples. The CDR3 runs from the conserved cysteine through the conserved F or W. The order of the fields is D gene, J gene, clone size, V gene, CDR3 protein, CDR3 DNA. A D gene is named only where the DNA matches it firmly. Clone size, where shown, is once, few, many, or a class for clones that have expanded.

d_gene: NA
j_gene: TRBJ2-7
abundance: NA
v_gene: TRBV4-1
CDR3aa: CASSHDTESYEQYF
CDR3nt: TGCGCCAGCAGCCATGATACAGAATCCTACGAGCAGTACTTC

d_gene: TRBD1
j_gene: TRBJ1-2
abundance: NA
v_gene: TRBV29-1
CDR3aa: CSVALRTGANYGYTF
CDR3nt: TGCAGCGTCGCACTCCGGACAGGGGCCAACTATGGCTACACCTTC

d_gene: NA
j_gene: TRBJ2-5
abundance: NA
v_gene: TRBV11-2
CDR3aa: CASSLENFLGETQYF
CDR3nt: TGTGCCAGCAGCTTAGAAAACTTTCTCGGGGAGACCCAGTACTTC

d_gene: NA
j_gene: TRBJ1-5
abundance: NA
v_gene: TRBV28
CDR3aa: CASSRRSNQPQHF
CDR3nt: TGTGCCAGCAGTCGGAGGTCCAATCAGCCCCAGCATTTT

d_gene: NA
j_gene: TRBJ2-1
abundance: NA
v_gene: TRBV27
CDR3aa: CASSTGTYNEQFF
CDR3nt: TGTGCCAGCAGTACCGGGACCTACAATGAGCAGTTCTTC

d_gene: NA
j_gene: TRBJ2-7
abundance: NA
v_gene: TRBV6-6
CDR3aa: CASSYSQGYEQYF
CDR3nt: TGTGCCAGCAGTTACTCGCAGGGCTACGAGCAGTACTTC

d_gene: NA
j_gene: TRBJ2-3
abundance: NA
v_gene: TRBV7-2
CDR3aa: CASSLGLGGPTDTQYF
CDR3nt: TGTGCCAGCAGCTTAGGTCTGGGGGGGCCGACAGATACGCAGTATTTT

d_gene: NA
j_gene: TRBJ2-2
abundance: NA
v_gene: TRBV5-1
CDR3aa: CASREGDTGELFF
CDR3nt: TGCGCCAGCCGAGAGGGGGACACCGGGGAGCTGTTTTTT

d_gene: TRBD2
j_gene: TRBJ2-3
abundance: once
v_gene: TRBV27
CDR3aa: CASNLAGGRLDTQYF
CDR3nt: TGTGCCAGCAACTTAGCGGGAGGGAGGTTAGATACGCAGTATTTT

d_gene: TRBD2
j_gene: TRBJ2-7
abundance: NA
v_gene: TRBV6-5
CDR3aa: CASSYGGGEQYF
CDR3nt: TGTGCCAGCAGTTACGGGGGGGGCGAGCAGTACTTC

d_gene: NA
j_gene: TRBJ2-1
abundance: NA
v_gene: TRBV11-2
CDR3aa: CASSLGRVSYNEQFF
CDR3nt: TGTGCCAGCAGCCTGGGTCGGGTTTCCTACAATGAGCAGTTCTTC

d_gene: NA
j_gene: TRBJ2-1
abundance: NA
v_gene: TRBV4-1
CDR3aa: CASSLSASSYNEQFF
CDR3nt: TGCGCCAGCAGCCTCTCGGCCAGCTCCTACAATGAGCAGTTCTTC

d_gene: NA
j_gene: TRBJ2-2
abundance: NA
v_gene: TRBV7-6
CDR3aa: CASSSRDTNTGELFF
CDR3nt: TGTGCCAGCAGCTCGAGGGACACGAACACCGGGGAGCTGTTTTTT

d_gene: NA
j_gene: TRBJ2-3
abundance: NA
v_gene: TRBV4-3
CDR3aa: CASSQEQDNTDTQYF
CDR3nt: TGCGCCAGCAGCCAAGAGCAAGACAACACAGATACGCAGTATTTT

d_gene: TRBD1
j_gene: TRBJ1-4
abundance: NA
v_gene: TRBV27
CDR3aa: CASSSTGGGEKLFF
CDR3nt: TGTGCCAGCAGTTCGACAGGGGGGGGCGAAAAACTGTTTTTT

d_gene: TRBD1
j_gene: TRBJ2-1
abundance: NA
v_gene: TRBV10-3
CDR3aa: CAISERTGGFTDEQFF
CDR3nt: TGTGCCATCAGTGAGCGGACAGGGGGATTTACCGATGAGCAGTTCTTC

d_gene: NA
j_gene: TRBJ2-5
abundance: NA
v_gene: TRBV2
CDR3aa: CASSEWRGTGETQYF
CDR3nt: TGTGCCAGCAGTGAATGGCGGGGTACCGGAGAGACCCAGTACTTC

d_gene: NA
j_gene: TRBJ2-7
abundance: NA
v_gene: TRBV29-1
CDR3aa: CSAQGLYEQYF
CDR3nt: TGCAGCGCACAGGGTTTATACGAGCAGTACTTC

d_gene: NA
j_gene: TRBJ1-5
abundance: NA
v_gene: TRBV15
CDR3aa: CATSEGRWGNQPQHF
CDR3nt: TGTGCCACCAGCGAGGGACGGTGGGGCAATCAGCCCCAGCATTTT

d_gene: TRBD2
j_gene: TRBJ2-3
abundance: NA
v_gene: TRBV9
CDR3aa: CASSVGSGRINTQYF
CDR3nt: TGTGCCAGCAGCGTAGGTAGCGGGAGGATAAATACGCAGTATTTT

d_gene: NA
j_gene: TRBJ2-5
abundance: NA
v_gene: TRBV7-9
CDR3aa: CASSEPTGLERGTQYF
CDR3nt: TGTGCCAGCAGCGAGCCTACGGGACTCGAGAGGGGGACCCAGTACTTC

d_gene: NA
j_gene: TRBJ2-7
abundance: NA
v_gene: TRBV7-9
CDR3aa: CASSLAGPSYEQYF
CDR3nt: TGTGCCAGCAGCTTAGCGGGACCTTCCTACGAGCAGTACTTC

d_gene: TRBD1
j_gene: TRBJ2-7
abundance: NA
v_gene: TRBV27
CDR3aa: CASSVPTGTGPYEQYF
CDR3nt: TGTGCCAGCAGTGTACCAACCGGGACAGGTCCCTACGAGCAGTACTTC

d_gene: TRBD1
j_gene: TRBJ1-1
abundance: NA
v_gene: TRBV7-9
CDR3aa: CASSRIQGPSNTEAFF
CDR3nt: TGTGCCAGCAGCCGGATACAGGGGCCCTCGAACACTGAAGCTTTCTTT

d_gene: NA
j_gene: TRBJ1-2
abundance: NA
v_gene: TRBV10-3
CDR3aa: CAISGPARVDGYTF
CDR3nt: TGTGCCATCAGTGGCCCGGCCAGGGTTGATGGCTACACCTTC

d_gene: NA
j_gene: TRBJ2-7
abundance: NA
v_gene: TRBV28
CDR3aa: CASSLSRTAYEQYF
CDR3nt: TGTGCCAGCAGTTTATCCCGGACAGCCTACGAGCAGTACTTC

d_gene: TRBD1
j_gene: TRBJ2-7
abundance: NA
v_gene: TRBV7-9
CDR3aa: CASSFDNRRQGPYEQYF
CDR3nt: TGTGCCAGCAGCTTCGATAACAGAAGACAGGGACCCTACGAGCAGTACTTC

d_gene: NA
j_gene: TRBJ2-7
abundance: once
v_gene: TRBV10-3
CDR3aa: CAISEGPTGEGYEQYF
CDR3nt: TGTGCCATCAGTGAGGGTCCGACGGGAGAGGGATACGAGCAGTACTTC

d_gene: TRBD2
j_gene: TRBJ2-1
abundance: NA
v_gene: TRBV30
CDR3aa: CAWSGLAGDAFSSYNEQFF
CDR3nt: TGTGCCTGGAGCGGACTAGCGGGAGATGCTTTTTCCTCCTACAATGAGCAGTTCTTC

d_gene: NA
j_gene: TRBJ2-1
abundance: once
v_gene: TRBV4-1
CDR3aa: CASSQEPAGSLYNEQFF
CDR3nt: TGCGCCAGCAGCCAAGAGCCGGCGGGGAGTCTTTACAATGAGCAGTTCTTC

d_gene: TRBD2
j_gene: TRBJ2-2
abundance: NA
v_gene: TRBV4-2
CDR3aa: CASSPAGEGRLNTGELFF
CDR3nt: TGTGCCAGCAGCCCCGCGGGGGAGGGCCGTTTAAACACCGGGGAGCTGTTTTTT

d_gene: NA
j_gene: TRBJ2-7
abundance: NA
v_gene: TRBV5-6
CDR3aa: CASSGYPGPTYEQYF
CDR3nt: TGTGCCAGCAGCGGATACCCCGGTCCAACCTACGAGCAGTACTTC

d_gene: TRBD2
j_gene: TRBJ2-1
abundance: NA
v_gene: TRBV7-9
CDR3aa: CASRSGGGSGSSSEQFF
CDR3nt: TGTGCCAGCAGATCCGGGGGTGGTAGCGGGAGCTCTAGTGAGCAGTTCTTC